The 27 T cell receptor beta chains listed next were all sequenced from one sample in a study (TCRdb year 2016). Library preparation was by RT-PCR. Data came from an Illumina MiSeq. TCRdb reworked the public reads: Q25 trimming with fastp, MiXCR clone assembly, productive beta chains retained. Duplicate CDR3 protein sequences are folded into a single record with the most common DNA and genes. The sample table records fewer than 800,000 distinct CDR3 sequences; 13% to 15% of these occur just once. 3% to 4.5% of the sample rests with the top ten. Sequencing used memory CD4+ T cells from blood. The receptors derive from a female donor in good health, serving as a healthy control.

In its sample, this clonotype was seen a few times. The chain uses TRBV7-9 and TRBJ2-7; the match to TRBD2 covers 8 bases. CDR3 size: 15 residues. Germline V CDR1 and CDR2: SEHNR, FQNEAQ (reference sequence). The junction had 11 bases not matched to a gene; V was cut back by 5 bases and J by 5 bases. CDR3 in amino acids: CASSPIAGPVDEQYF. For the CDR3, the DNA is TGTGCCAGCAGCCCTATAGCGGGACCTGTCGACGAGCAGTACTTC.

This clonotype was picked up one time. V usage is TRBV20-1 and J usage is TRBJ1-2; no reliable D call. Trimming took off 4 bases at V and 8 bases at J, with 17 bases between the two ends. The CDR3 extends over 13 amino acids. Germline loops: CDR1 DFQATT, CDR2 SNEGSKA (reference sequence). The CDR3 sequence: CSANFAEVGGYTF. The CDR3 DNA follows: TGCAGTGCTAATTTCGCGGAGGTAGGCGGCTACACCTTC.

The chain has TRBV11-2 and TRBJ2-3; D gene unclear. The germline V gene has CDR1 SGHAT and CDR2 FQNNGV. CDR3 length: 12 amino acids. V was cut by 0 bases and J by 5 bases, with 3 bases left in between. The CDR3: CASSLDGDTQYF. The CDR3 DNA reads TGTGCCAGCAGCTTAGACGGAGATACGCAGTATTTT.

V and J are TRBV6-6 and TRBJ1-5; D remains ambiguous. The CDR3 length is 13 residues. The V gene's germline CDR1 is MNHNY and CDR2 SVGAGI (reference sequence). V dropped 3 bases and J dropped 6 bases, with 9 bases sitting between them. CDR3 in amino acids: CASSYVRAQPQHF. The CDR3, as DNA: TGTGCCAGCAGTTATGTTCGGGCTCAGCCCCAGCATTTT.

In this sample, this clonotype turned up a few times. The chain carries TRBV28 and TRBJ2-2; the match to TRBD1 covers 7 bases. V lost 5 bases, J lost 7 bases, and 10 bases stayed unmatched. Germline V CDR1 and CDR2: MDHEN, SYDVKM. The CDR3 contains 15 residues. The CDR3 DNA reads TGTGCCAGCAGTACCGAGACAGGGTTTAACGGGGAGCTGTTTTTT. Translating gives CASSTETGFNGELFF.

This clonotype occurred many times. CDR3 sequence (DNA): TGCAGCGCCAGGGGACAGGTCCTCACTGAAGCTTTCTTT. It codes for CSARGQVLTEAFF. This chain uses TRBV29-1 with TRBJ1-1, with TRBD1 identical over 8 bases. Germline V gives CDR1 SQVTM, CDR2 ANQGSEA. The CDR3 extends over 13 amino acids. The ends lost 7 bases at V and 4 bases at J; junction bases unmatched: 8.

This sequence joins TRBV6-2 or TRBV6-3 and TRBJ1-2, with TRBD1 matching 9 bases. Germline-derived CDR1 and CDR2 are MNHEY and SVGEGT. CDR3 length equals 15 residues. With V trimmed by 7 bases and J by 6 bases, 12 bases remained unmatched. CDR3 sequence: CASIPQLGTGNGYTF. The CDR3 nucleotides are TGTGCCAGCATCCCGCAATTAGGGACAGGGAATGGCTACACCTTC.

This chain uses TRBV24-1 with TRBJ1-2; no clear D. This CDR3 spans 14 amino acids. V lost 2 bases and J 5 bases, leaving 11 bases between the germline ends. CDR1 KGHDR and CDR2 SFDVKD come from the germline V gene. The CDR3 nucleotides read TGTGCCACCAGTGATTATAGTCAGGCGTATGGCTACACCTTC. Translated, it gives CATSDYSQAYGYTF.

The CDR3 reads CASSLGDQGGNSPLHF. The CDR3 DNA sequence: TGCGCCAGCAGCTTGGGTGATCAAGGGGGCAATTCACCCCTCCACTTT. V and J are TRBV5-1 and TRBJ1-6; the match to TRBD1 covers 7 bases. Germline assignment: CDR1 SGHRS and CDR2 YFSETQ. V lost 0 bases to trimming and J lost 7 bases; unmatched junction nucleotides: 7. The CDR3 is 16 amino acids.

This clonotype was picked up a small number of times. The chain joins TRBV24-1 to TRBJ2-1, with TRBD2 identical over 10 bases. V shed 1 base and J 7 bases; nucleotides not matched to a gene: 12. This CDR3 comprises 18 residues. Per germline, CDR1 KGHDR and CDR2 SFDVKD. This CDR3 is CATSDFASGGLNLNEQFF. In nucleotides, the CDR3 is TGTGCCACCAGTGATTTTGCTAGCGGGGGACTCAATTTAAATGAGCAGTTCTTC.

In this sample, this clonotype turned up a few times. The chain couples TRBV20-1 to TRBJ1-2; 7 nucleotides agree with TRBD1. The CDR3 contains 14 residues. CDR1 DFQATT and CDR2 SNEGSKA come from the germline V gene (reference sequence). J was trimmed by 5 bases and V by 5 bases; bases with no gene match: 11. The DNA of the CDR3 is TGCAGTGCTTTGATAGGGGGCATTTTATATGGCTACACCTTC. It yields the protein CSALIGGILYGYTF.

This clonotype was counted only a few times. This sequence joins TRBV24-1 and TRBJ1-1, with TRBD1 as a possible D gene (5 bases). The germline V gene encodes CDR1 KGHDR and CDR2 SFDVKD. CDR3 length: 13 residues. Trimming pared 7 bases from V and 0 bases from J, leaving 8 bases between. CDR3 sequence: CATRGELNTEAFF. The CDR3 DNA is TGTGCCACCAGAGGGGAACTGAACACTGAAGCTTTCTTT.

At least ten counts were recorded for this clonotype. V is TRBV7-2 and J is TRBJ1-2; 9 bases agree with TRBD1. The J segment lost 8 bases and the V segment lost 6 bases, leaving 7 bases of the junction unmatched. CDR3 length: 13 amino acids. Germline values: CDR1 SGHTA, CDR2 FQGNSA. The CDR3 spells CASSWDRVQGYTF. In DNA, the CDR3 is TGTGCCAGCAGTTGGGACAGGGTCCAGGGCTACACCTTC.

The V and J genes are TRBV5-1 and TRBJ1-4; TRBD1 aligns across 9 bases. The CDR3 is made up of 14 amino acids. CDR1 is SGHRS, CDR2 YFSETQ, per germline. After removal of 4 bases from V and 7 bases from J, the junction contained 5 bases not matched to a gene. This CDR3 reads CASSPDRGGEKLFF. In nucleotides, the CDR3 is TGCGCCAGCAGCCCGGACAGGGGCGGTGAAAAACTGTTTTTT. The full variable domain, rest sourced from reference TRBV5-1 and TRBJ1-4, is KAGVTQTPRYLIKTRGQQVTLSCSPISGHRSVSWYQQTPGQGLQFLFEYFSETQRNKGNFPGRFSGRQFSNSRSEMNVSTLELGDSALYLCASSPDRGGEKLFFGSGTQLSVL.

This clonotype was seen repeatedly, ten times or more. This chain uses TRBV20-1 with TRBJ2-3; D perhaps matches TRBD2 (6 bases). The CDR3 loop spans 13 amino acids. Looked up from germline, CDR1 is DFQATT and CDR2 is SNEGSKA (reference sequence). CDR3 sequence: CRGGGREADTQYF. As DNA, the CDR3 is TGCAGGGGGGGAGGCAGGGAAGCAGATACGCAGTATTTT.

This clonotype was observed many times. The V call is TRBV12-3 or TRBV12-4, the J call TRBJ1-2; 7 bases fit TRBD1. This CDR3 is built from 14 residues. The trim removed 2 bases at V and 4 bases at J, leaving 4 bases unmatched. The CDR3 protein is CASSLSGGSYGYTF. Here the CDR3 DNA reads TGTGCCAGCAGTTTATCAGGGGGTAGCTATGGCTACACCTTC.

This sequence joins TRBV18 and TRBJ1-1, with 8 bases matching TRBD1. Germline CDR1 and CDR2: KGHSH and LQKENI. The CDR3 loop spans 16 amino acids. The ends lost 4 bases at V and 4 bases at J; junction bases unmatched: 11. DNA for the CDR3: TGTGCCAGCTCACTCGGGACAGGCCTGGGCGGCACTGAAGCTTTCTTT. It is translated as CASSLGTGLGGTEAFF.

The chain carries TRBV11-2 and TRBJ2-1; D may be TRBD1 (7 bases). The CDR3 runs to 15 residues. With 5 bases removed from V and 4 bases from J, the gap between germline ends came to 15 bases. Looked up from germline, CDR1 is SGHAT and CDR2 is FQNNGV. CDR3 sequence reads: CASSAPGGLYNEQFF. CDR3 in DNA: TGTGCCAGCAGCGCCCCAGGGGGGTTGTACAATGAGCAGTTCTTC.

This clonotype was found many times. This sequence joins TRBV6-6 and TRBJ2-7; 11 bases match TRBD2. V lost 7 bases and J lost 3; bases outside the gene matches: 8. Germline V gives CDR1 MNHNY, CDR2 SVGAGI (reference sequence). The length of the CDR3 is 15 residues. CDR3 bases: TGTGCCAGCACTCGGGACGGGACTAGCGGCTACGAGCAGTACTTC. Encoded protein: CASTRDGTSGYEQYF.

The chain couples TRBV6-1 to TRBJ1-1; no reliable D call. The germline V and J ends were trimmed by 7 bases and 11 bases, with 20 bases remaining between them. The CDR3 is made up of 13 amino acids. In germline, CDR1 is MNHNS, CDR2 SASEGT. The DNA for the CDR3 is TGTGCCAGCACCGAAATCGGACGGTTAAGGGCTTTCTTT. Its protein is CASTEIGRLRAFF.

The genes are TRBV24-1 and TRBJ2-2; 11 nucleotides line up with TRBD1. The CDR3 is 14 amino acids. CDR1 and CDR2 from the germline V gene are KGHDR and SFDVKD. V gave up 10 bases and J gave up 4 bases; unmatched junction bases: 4. The CDR3 region is CATGQGAFTGELFF. CDR3 DNA sequence: TGTGCCACTGGACAGGGGGCCTTCACCGGGGAGCTGTTTTTT.

Many counts were recorded for this clonotype. The rearrangement joins TRBV5-1 to TRBJ2-2; 8 bases line up with TRBD1. From germline, CDR1 is SGHRS and CDR2 YFSETQ. CDR3 length: 16 amino acids. CDR3 coding DNA: TGCGCAGGGCGGCAGGGGGCTAATTCGAACACCGGGGAGCTGTTTTTT. Protein product: CAGRQGANSNTGELFF.

The genes are TRBV24-1 and TRBJ2-4, with TRBD1 as a possible D gene (6 bases). The CDR3 runs to 14 residues. CDR1 and CDR2 (germline): KGHDR, SFDVKD. The germline V and J ends were trimmed by 4 bases and 9 bases, with 15 bases remaining between them. CDR3 in amino acids: CATSDPRQVAIQYF. The DNA of the CDR3 is TGTGCCACCAGTGACCCCCGACAGGTTGCCATTCAGTACTTC.

J is TRBJ1-1 and V is TRBV10-3; 7 bases map to TRBD1. The V gene's germline CDR1 is ENHRY and CDR2 SYGVKD. Trimming removed 0 bases from V and 8 bases from J; junction bases left unmatched: 12. The CDR3 spans 16 residues. The CDR3 region has the DNA TGTGCCATCAGTGAGTCCCGCGGACAGGAGAACGGAGAAGCTTTCTTT. Translation: CAISESRGQENGEAFF.

This clonotype was observed a handful of times. This chain's CDR3 is CASSERATGDTEAFF. The CDR3 nucleotides read TGTGCCAGCAGTGAAAGGGCAACAGGGGACACTGAAGCTTTCTTT. The chain couples TRBV6-1 to TRBJ1-1, with 7 bases fitting TRBD1. This CDR3 comprises 15 residues. The germline V gene encodes CDR1 MNHNS and CDR2 SASEGT. The trim removed 2 bases at V and 3 bases at J, leaving 6 bases unmatched.

There are many counts of this clonotype. The DNA for the CDR3 is TGTGCCATCAGTGAGCAGGGGATTATAGCTGAAGCTTTCTTT. Its translation is CAISEQGIIAEAFF. The chain has TRBV10-3 and TRBJ1-1, with TRBD1 as a possible D gene (6 bases). CDR3 length: 14 amino acids. V lost 2 bases to trimming and J lost 6 bases, with 13 bases between them. Germline V gene sequence: CDR1 ENHRY, CDR2 SYGVKD.

The chain is built from TRBV20-1 and TRBJ2-1, with 13 bases matching TRBD2. V shed 5 bases and J 4 bases; nucleotides not matched to a gene: 5. Germline V gene data show CDR1 as DFQATT and CDR2 as SNEGSKA (reference sequence). The CDR3 runs 15 residues. This chain's CDR3 is CSAPGTSGNYNEQFF. CDR3 DNA: TGCAGTGCTCCCGGGACTAGCGGGAATTACAATGAGCAGTTCTTC.